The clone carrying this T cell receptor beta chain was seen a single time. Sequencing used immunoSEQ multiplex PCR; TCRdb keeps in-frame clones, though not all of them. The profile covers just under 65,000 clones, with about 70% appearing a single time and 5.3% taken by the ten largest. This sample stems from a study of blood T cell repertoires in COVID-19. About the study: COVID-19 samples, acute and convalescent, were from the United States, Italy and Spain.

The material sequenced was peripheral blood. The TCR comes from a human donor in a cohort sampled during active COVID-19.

CDR3: CATSREKGVNTEAFF. DNA for the CDR3: TGTGCCACCAGCAGAGAAAAAGGGGTGAACACTGAAGCTTTCTTT. The rearrangement links TRBV15 to TRBJ1-1; a possible D gene is TRBD1 (5 bases). This CDR3 is 15 amino acids long. CDR1 and CDR2 (germline): LNHNV, YYDKDF (reference sequence). The V gene lost 0 bases and the J gene lost 0 bases, with 8 bases spanning the gap.